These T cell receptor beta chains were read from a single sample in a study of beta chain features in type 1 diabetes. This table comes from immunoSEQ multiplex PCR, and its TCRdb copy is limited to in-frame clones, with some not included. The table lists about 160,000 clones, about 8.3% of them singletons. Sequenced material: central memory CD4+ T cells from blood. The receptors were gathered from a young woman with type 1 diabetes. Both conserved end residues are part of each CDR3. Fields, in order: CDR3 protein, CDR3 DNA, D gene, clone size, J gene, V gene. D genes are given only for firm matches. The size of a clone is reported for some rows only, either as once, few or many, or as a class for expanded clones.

CASSGQREETQYF TGTGCCAGCAGCGGACAGAGGGAGGAGACCCAGTACTTC - few TRBJ2-5 TRBV7-2
CASKAGITSSTDTQYF TGCGCCAGCAAGGCAGGAATAACCTCTAGCACAGATACGCAGTATTTT - - TRBJ2-3 TRBV5-1
CSARGRAIDEQFF TGCAGCGCCCGGGGAAGGGCAATCGATGAGCAGTTCTTC - many TRBJ2-1 TRBV29-1
CASSGTSQVQYF TGTGCCAGCAGTGGAACTAGCCAGGTCCAGTACTTC - - TRBJ2-7 TRBV2
CAISDYELSGANVLTF TGTGCCATCAGTGACTATGAGTTGTCTGGGGCCAACGTCCTGACTTTC - few TRBJ2-6 TRBV6-1
CASQGGYGYTF TGTGCCAGCCAGGGGGGCTATGGCTACACCTTC TRBD1 - TRBJ1-2 TRBV10-3
CASSANRGGDGYTF TGTGCCAGCAGCGCGAACCGAGGGGGTGACGGCTACACCTTC - - TRBJ1-2 TRBV9
CASRIERSGGVGKQFF TGTGCCAGCAGAATCGAGAGAAGTGGGGGCGTTGGGAAGCAGTTCTTC - few TRBJ2-1 TRBV6-6
CASSHAGDTQYF TGTGCCAGCAGCCACGCAGGAGATACGCAGTATTTT - - TRBJ2-3 TRBV11-2
CASSYSGGTDTQYF TGTGCCAGCAGCTATAGCGGGGGCACAGATACGCAGTATTTT TRBD2 - TRBJ2-3 TRBV6-4
CASTRDQETQYF TGTGCCAGCACCCGCGATCAAGAGACCCAGTACTTC - - TRBJ2-5 TRBV5-6
CASSPGGGLDTQYF TGTGCCAGCTCACCGGGGGGGGGACTGGATACGCAGTATTTT TRBD2 - TRBJ2-3 TRBV18
CASSLVPPRGPGGNQPQHF TGTGCCAGCAGCTTAGTCCCCCCCCGGGGCCCAGGGGGCAATCAGCCCCAGCATTTT - few TRBJ1-5 TRBV7-6
CASSGAQLGGEQYF TGTGCCAGCAGTGGTGCTCAACTGGGAGGTGAGCAGTACTTC - few TRBJ2-7 TRBV2
CANRLGEQYF TGTGCCAACCGCCTCGGCGAGCAGTACTTC - - TRBJ2-7 TRBV2
CASSVFGTGSYNEQFF TGTGCCAGCAGCGTTTTCGGGACAGGGTCCTACAATGAGCAGTTCTTC TRBD1 few TRBJ2-1 TRBV9
CATSRDTGTQYF TGTGCCACCAGCAGAGATACGGGGACCCAGTACTTC - few TRBJ2-5 TRBV15
CASSEALGRAGELFF TGTGCCAGCAGTGAAGCGCTGGGGAGGGCCGGGGAGCTGTTTTTT TRBD2 - TRBJ2-2 TRBV2
CASSSSGMFNSPLHF TGTGCCAGCAGCTCGTCAGGGATGTTTAATTCACCCCTCCACTTT - few TRBJ1-6 TRBV11-2
CASSYGRMGETQYF TGTGCCAGCAGTTACGGGAGGATGGGAGAGACCCAGTACTTC - once TRBJ2-5 TRBV6-5
CASSQEGLAGAGEQYF TGCGCCAGCAGCCAAGAGGGACTAGCGGGAGCCGGGGAGCAGTACTTC TRBD2 few TRBJ2-7 TRBV4-1
CASSIPRTGDEKLFF TGTGCCAGTAGTATCCCGCGGACAGGGGATGAAAAACTGTTTTTT TRBD1 few TRBJ1-4 TRBV19
CASSQEESGEQYF TGCGCCAGCAGCCAAGAGGAATCGGGGGAGCAGTACTTC - few TRBJ2-5 TRBV4-3
CATTQGLTGDEQFF TGTGCCACCACTCAGGGCCTGACAGGCGATGAGCAGTTCTTC - few TRBJ2-1 TRBV10-3
CATAGGMNTEAFF TGTGCCACCGCGGGGGGCATGAACACTGAAGCTTTCTTT - - TRBJ1-1 TRBV7-2
CASSLAAGGLNEQFF TGTGCCAGCAGCTTAGCCGCCGGAGGCCTCAATGAGCAGTTCTTC - - TRBJ2-1 TRBV7-2
CSALGTQRGTQYF TGCAGCGCCCTAGGCACACAGCGGGGGACCCAGTACTTC TRBD2 few TRBJ2-5 TRBV29-1
CASSLALAVGYNEQFF TGCGCCAGCAGCTTGGCTCTAGCGGTAGGTTACAATGAGCAGTTCTTC TRBD2 few TRBJ2-1 TRBV5-1
CASNRERQGNEQFF TGTGCCAGCAACCGAGAAAGACAGGGAAATGAGCAGTTCTTC TRBD1 - TRBJ2-1 TRBV7-2
CASSQGPRNYEQYF TGTGCCAGCAGCCAAGGTCCCAGGAACTACGAGCAGTACTTC - few TRBJ2-7 TRBV4-2
CASSFAGDEQYF TGCGCCAGCAGCTTCGCTGGAGACGAGCAGTACTTC - - TRBJ2-7 TRBV5-1
CATSRGGSYNEQFF TGTGCCACCAGCAGAGGAGGGTCCTACAATGAGCAGTTCTTC - - TRBJ2-1 TRBV15
CASSLLVGRGTSGANVLTF TGCGCCAGCAGCCTCCTCGTGGGCAGGGGGACCTCTGGGGCCAACGTCCTGACTTTC TRBD1 - TRBJ2-6 TRBV5-1
CASSLESVGPYEQYF TGTGCCAGCAGTTTAGAGTCCGTCGGTCCCTACGAGCAGTACTTC - few TRBJ2-7 TRBV27
CATPGGFAGTQYF TGTGCCACTCCGGGAGGCTTTGCAGGGACCCAGTACTTC TRBD2 few TRBJ2-5 TRBV7-9
CASSPGLSKYLSYEQYF TGTGCCAGCAGCCCGGGACTATCCAAATACCTCTCCTACGAGCAGTACTTC TRBD2 few TRBJ2-7 TRBV9
CASSRGGGEQYF TGTGCCAGCTCCCGAGGGGGGGGCGAGCAGTACTTC - - TRBJ2-7 TRBV7-3
CASSSSGSFPYEQYF TGTGCCAGTAGCTCGAGCGGGAGTTTCCCCTACGAGCAGTACTTC TRBD2 few TRBJ2-7 TRBV19
CATSRDWQGQHF TGTGCCACCAGCAGAGATTGGCAGGGCCAGCATTTT - few TRBJ1-5 TRBV15
CASSGNNQPQHF TGTGCCAGCTCGGGGAACAATCAGCCCCAGCATTTT - few TRBJ1-5 TRBV2
CASSSPGLNQPQHF TGTGCCAGCAGCTCGCCGGGACTCAATCAGCCCCAGCATTTT - - TRBJ1-5 TRBV7-2
CASSLMQGDQPQHF TGTGCCAGCAGTTTGATGCAGGGTGATCAGCCCCAGCATTTT - few TRBJ1-5 TRBV27
CASSFSRQGANEQFF TGTGCCAGCAGCTTTTCGAGACAGGGGGCGAATGAGCAGTTCTTC TRBD1 - TRBJ2-1 TRBV5-4
CASSQVFGDPTRSPLHF TGTGCCAGCAGCCAAGTATTTGGGGACCCGACTAGATCACCCCTCCACTTT - - TRBJ1-6 TRBV4-2
CASSQRQGYEQYF TGTGCCAGCAGTCAAAGACAGGGCTACGAGCAGTACTTC TRBD1 - TRBJ2-7 TRBV5-6
CASSLSSGRASDTQYF TGTGCCAGCAGTTTATCTAGCGGGAGGGCCTCAGATACGCAGTATTTT TRBD2 - TRBJ2-3 TRBV27
CASSLGASGSPYEQYF TGTGCCAGCAGCTTAGGTGCTAGCGGGAGCCCCTACGAGCAGTACTTC TRBD2 few TRBJ2-7 TRBV7-2
CASSAAGPTNYGYTF TGTGCCAGCAGCGCCGCGGGGCCTACTAACTATGGCTACACCTTC - few TRBJ1-2 TRBV9
CASSSRQKLYEQYF TGTGCCAGCAGCAGTAGACAGAAACTATACGAGCAGTACTTC - - TRBJ2-7 TRBV11-3
CASGTQGSNYGYTF TGTGCCAGCGGAACGCAGGGCTCGAACTATGGCTACACCTTC - few TRBJ1-2 TRBV6-5
CASSPPTGSKETQYF TGCGCCAGCAGTCCCCCCACAGGGAGCAAAGAGACCCAGTACTTC - - TRBJ2-5 TRBV23-1
CASSSQGSPDTQYF TGTGCCAGCAGCTCTCAGGGGTCTCCTGATACGCAGTATTTT - few TRBJ2-3 TRBV7-2
CASSGRTRSTGELFF TGCGCCAGCAGCGGAAGGACTCGTTCTACCGGGGAGCTGTTTTTT - - TRBJ2-2 TRBV4-3
CAISDIAGLEETQYF TGTGCCATCAGTGATATCGCCGGACTGGAAGAGACCCAGTACTTC - few TRBJ2-5 TRBV10-3